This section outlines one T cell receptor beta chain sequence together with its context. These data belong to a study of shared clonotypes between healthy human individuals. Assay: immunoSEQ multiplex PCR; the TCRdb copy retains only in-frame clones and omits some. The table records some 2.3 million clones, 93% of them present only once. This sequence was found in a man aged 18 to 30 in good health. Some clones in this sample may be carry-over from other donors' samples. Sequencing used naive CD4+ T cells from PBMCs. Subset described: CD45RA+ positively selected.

The CDR3 DNA reads as TGTGCCAGCACCTCGGTGGGGGTCCCTGGGGCCAAAAACATTCAGTACTTC. It translates to CASTSVGVPGAKNIQYF. The chain uses TRBV27 and TRBJ2-4; D might be TRBD1 or TRBD2, each matching 5 bases. The CDR3 runs 17 residues. Germline V gene data show CDR1 as MNHEY and CDR2 as SMNVEV (reference sequence). V was trimmed by 7 bases and J by 1 base, leaving 20 bases between them.